Listed below are T cell receptor beta chains from one sample, sequenced in a study of cytomegalovirus exposure and HLA in healthy donors. Some clones are missing from TCRdb's copy, which holds only in-frame ones; the method was immunoSEQ multiplex PCR. In the table there are about 120,000 clones, 10% of which are singletons. The material sequenced was PBMCs. These receptors were taken from a woman between 18 and 29 years old in good health and CMV-seropositive. The CDR3 runs from the conserved cysteine through the conserved F or W. D genes are given only for firm matches. Rows may omit the clone size; those that give it use once, few, many or a size class.

D: .
size: .
V: TRBV7-2
J: TRBJ1-4
DNA: TGTGCCAGCAGCCCCCGATTGGGGGGAACTAATGAAAAACTGTTTTTT
CDR3: CASSPRLGGTNEKLFF

D: TRBD2
size: .
V: TRBV28
J: TRBJ2-2
DNA: TGTGCCAGCAGTCTCACCTTCGGACTAGCGGTTGGCTACACCGGGGAGCTGTTTTTT
CDR3: CASSLTFGLAVGYTGELFF

D: .
size: .
V: TRBV9
J: TRBJ1-1
DNA: TGTGCCAGCAGCTACTTGGCGGGTACTAACACTGAAGCTTTCTTT
CDR3: CASSYLAGTNTEAFF

D: .
size: .
V: TRBV5-1
J: TRBJ1-1
DNA: TGCGCCAGCAGCCGGGACATAAACACTGAAGCTTTCTTT
CDR3: CASSRDINTEAFF

D: .
size: .
V: TRBV7-7
J: TRBJ1-5
DNA: TGTGCTAGCAGCCCGGACAGAAATCAGCCCCAGCATTTT
CDR3: CASSPDRNQPQHF

D: TRBD2
size: few
V: TRBV23-1
J: TRBJ2-2
DNA: TGCGCCAGCAGTCCACGGACTAGTACGCTGTTTTTT
CDR3: CASSPRTSTLFF

D: TRBD2
size: few
V: TRBV6-6
J: TRBJ2-7
DNA: TGTGCCAGCACACGCGACCGGACTAGCGGCCACGAGCAGTACTTC
CDR3: CASTRDRTSGHEQYF

D: .
size: few
V: TRBV15
J: TRBJ1-5
DNA: TGTGCCACCAGCAGAGATACGCCGGGAATGGTTGGCCAGCCCCAGCATTTT
CDR3: CATSRDTPGMVGQPQHF

D: TRBD2
size: few
V: TRBV6-1
J: TRBJ2-7
DNA: TGTGCCAGCAGTGAAACCCAGACTAGCGGGAGCTCCTACGAGCAGTACTTC
CDR3: CASSETQTSGSSYEQYF

D: TRBD2
size: few
V: TRBV28
J: TRBJ2-7
DNA: TGTGCCAGCAGTTTCCCGTCGGCTAGCGGGAGAAACGAGCAGTACTTC
CDR3: CASSFPSASGRNEQYF

D: TRBD2
size: few
V: TRBV4-1
J: TRBJ2-7
DNA: TGCGCCAGCAGCCAAGACACCAGCGGGAGCTACGAGCAGTACTTC
CDR3: CASSQDTSGSYEQYF

D: .
size: few
V: TRBV6-5
J: TRBJ1-5
DNA: TGTGCCAGCAGTTACTCGGTAGGGGGCAATCAGCCCCAGCATTTT
CDR3: CASSYSVGGNQPQHF

D: .
size: .
V: TRBV5-1
J: TRBJ2-1
DNA: TGCGCCAGCAGCCCCCCTCGGGGTAGTCACAATGAGCAGTTCTTC
CDR3: CASSPPRGSHNEQFF

D: .
size: few
V: TRBV2
J: TRBJ2-7
DNA: TGTGCCAGAAGCGAAGTAGTAACCTACGAGCAGTACTTC
CDR3: CARSEVVTYEQYF

D: TRBD1
size: few
V: TRBV5-1
J: TRBJ1-4
DNA: TGCGCCAGCAGCTCAACTAGGCAACAGGGGGAAAAGCTGTTTTTT
CDR3: CASSSTRQQGEKLFF

D: .
size: few
V: TRBV27
J: TRBJ2-7
DNA: TGTGCCAGCAGTTCCAGCTACGAGCAGTACTTC
CDR3: CASSSSYEQYF

D: .
size: few
V: TRBV7-3
J: TRBJ2-2
DNA: TGTGCCAGCAGCCCCTACGACACCGGGGAGCTGTTTTTT
CDR3: CASSPYDTGELFF

D: .
size: few
V: TRBV9
J: TRBJ1-2
DNA: TGTGCCAGCAGCGTAGCTAACGGCCAGGGAGGCTACACCTTC
CDR3: CASSVANGQGGYTF

D: .
size: few
V: TRBV4-1
J: TRBJ2-3
DNA: TGCGCCAGCAGCCCAGATGTTGGCTTCGTCACAGATACGCAGTATTTT
CDR3: CASSPDVGFVTDTQYF

D: .
size: .
V: TRBV27
J: TRBJ1-5
DNA: TGTGCCAGCAGTTTTGCAGGGGCCCTCCATCAGCCCCAGCATTTT
CDR3: CASSFAGALHQPQHF

D: .
size: few
V: TRBV7-9
J: TRBJ1-2
DNA: TGTGCCAGCAGCTTAGTCAATCAGTTCGGGACCTTC
CDR3: CASSLVNQFGTF

D: .
size: .
V: TRBV5-6
J: TRBJ2-1
DNA: TGTGCCAGCAGCCACAGCTATAATGAGCAGTTCTTC
CDR3: CASSHSYNEQFF

D: .
size: few
V: TRBV10-3
J: TRBJ1-2
DNA: TGTGCCATCAGGGCAGGGGCCGGCTACACCTTC
CDR3: CAIRAGAGYTF

D: .
size: .
V: TRBV27
J: TRBJ1-1
DNA: TGTGCCAGCAGTTTAGTGGGGGGGAACACTGAAGCTTTCTTT
CDR3: CASSLVGGNTEAFF

D: .
size: few
V: TRBV5-1
J: TRBJ1-1
DNA: TGCGCCAGCAGCTTGGCCCAATGGACAGTATCCAACACTGAAGCTTTCTTT
CDR3: CASSLAQWTVSNTEAFF

D: TRBD2
size: .
V: TRBV9
J: TRBJ2-7
DNA: TGTGCCAGCAGCGTCGGAACTAGCGGGGCCTACGAGCAGTACTTC
CDR3: CASSVGTSGAYEQYF

D: .
size: .
V: TRBV14
J: TRBJ2-2
DNA: TGTGCCAGCAGCCAAGTCACTACCGGGGAGCTGTTTTTT
CDR3: CASSQVTTGELFF

D: .
size: .
V: TRBV19
J: TRBJ1-1
DNA: TGTGCCAGTAGTATCCAGGGTGAGTCCACTGAAGCTTTCTTT
CDR3: CASSIQGESTEAFF

D: TRBD1
size: few
V: TRBV29-1
J: TRBJ1-1
DNA: TGCAGCGTTGATCCAGGGGGCGTTGGCACTGAAGCTTTCTTT
CDR3: CSVDPGGVGTEAFF

D: TRBD2
size: few
V: TRBV5-1
J: TRBJ2-1
DNA: TGCGCCAGCTCGGGACTAGCGGGGTACAATGAGCAGTTCTTC
CDR3: CASSGLAGYNEQFF

D: .
size: few
V: TRBV7-9
J: TRBJ2-1
DNA: TGTGCCAGCAGCTTTACGGTCCCAGAGCAGTTCTTC
CDR3: CASSFTVPEQFF

D: TRBD2
size: .
V: TRBV11-3
J: TRBJ2-3
DNA: TGTGCCAGCAGCTCCTACGGACTAGCGGGAGCGGATACGCAGTATTTT
CDR3: CASSSYGLAGADTQYF

D: TRBD1
size: few
V: TRBV7-9
J: TRBJ1-2
DNA: TGTGCCAGCAGCTTAGGGACAGGGGGAGAGGATGGCTACACCTTC
CDR3: CASSLGTGGEDGYTF

D: .
size: .
V: TRBV6-6
J: TRBJ1-3
DNA: TGTGCCAGCAGCGTTAAACAGGGCATCAAAAACACCATATATTTT
CDR3: CASSVKQGIKNTIYF

D: .
size: .
V: TRBV7-9
J: TRBJ2-7
DNA: TGTGCCAGCAGCTTCGGTGAAGAGCAGTACTTC
CDR3: CASSFGEEQYF

D: .
size: .
V: TRBV2
J: TRBJ2-5
DNA: TGTGCCAGCAGTGAATACTCTGGGCTAGCCGCCGAGACCCAGTACTTC
CDR3: CASSEYSGLAAETQYF

D: .
size: few
V: TRBV7-2
J: TRBJ1-1
DNA: TGTGCCAGCAGACCCGGGGTGGTCACTGAAGCTTTCTTT
CDR3: CASRPGVVTEAFF

D: .
size: .
V: TRBV6-5
J: TRBJ2-3
DNA: TGTGCCAGCAGTTACGGAGCTCGCTCGGATACGCAGTATTTT
CDR3: CASSYGARSDTQYF

D: .
size: few
V: TRBV14
J: TRBJ2-1
DNA: TGTGCCAGCAGCCACGACACCTACAATGAGCAGTTCTTC
CDR3: CASSHDTYNEQFF

D: TRBD1
size: few
V: TRBV19
J: TRBJ1-1
DNA: TGTGCCAGTAGCCGAACCGGGACAGGGAACACTGAAGCTTTCTTT
CDR3: CASSRTGTGNTEAFF

D: TRBD1
size: many
V: TRBV6-6
J: TRBJ1-4
DNA: TGTGCCAGCAGTTTAGGGACAGGGGTCGAAAAACTGTTTTTT
CDR3: CASSLGTGVEKLFF

D: .
size: .
V: TRBV6-5
J: TRBJ2-7
DNA: TGTGCCAGCAGCTACCAGGGGGGACGGGAGCAGTACTTC
CDR3: CASSYQGGREQYF

D: TRBD2
size: .
V: TRBV7-9
J: TRBJ2-5
DNA: TGTGCCAGCCGACTCGGGGGCGGGAGGAAAGAGACCCAGTACTTC
CDR3: CASRLGGGRKETQYF

D: TRBD2
size: once
V: TRBV6-8
J: TRBJ2-7
DNA: TGTGCCAGCAGTTGTCGGGGGGGGTCCTACGAGCAGTACTTC
CDR3: CASSCRGGSYEQYF

D: .
size: .
V: TRBV29-1
J: TRBJ2-7
DNA: TGCAGCGTTTCTGGCCCAAGCTCCTACGAGCAGTACTTC
CDR3: CSVSGPSSYEQYF

D: TRBD2
size: .
V: TRBV5-1
J: TRBJ2-2
DNA: TGCGCCAGCAGCTTGTGGTCGGGAGGGTTGAACACCGGGGAGCTGTTTTTT
CDR3: CASSLWSGGLNTGELFF

D: TRBD1
size: few
V: TRBV5-6
J: TRBJ2-7
DNA: TGTGCCAGCAGCTACCGGGACAGGGTCCACGAGCAGTACTTC
CDR3: CASSYRDRVHEQYF

D: .
size: .
V: TRBV11-3
J: TRBJ2-7
DNA: TGTGCCAGCAGCTACGGCGGCGAGCAGTACTTC
CDR3: CASSYGGEQYF

D: .
size: .
V: TRBV10-3
J: TRBJ2-7
DNA: TGTGCCATCGGGGGCGCCAGGACCCCCTACGAGCAGTACTTC
CDR3: CAIGGARTPYEQYF